Below, 3 T cell receptor beta chains from the same sample are listed, as sequenced in a study of T cells in localized non-small cell lung cancer. The assay was immunoSEQ multiplex PCR, and TCRdb's table has in-frame clones only and misses some. The sample includes around 16,000 clones, more than 75% of them seen just once. The specimen was peripheral blood, collected before any cancer treatment. The origin of the receptors is a male donor at least 60 years old with stage I lung adenocarcinoma.

For this clone: The sample contains more than one DNA sequence encoding this CDR3. The CDR3 loop is CASSYGLGSNQPQHF. The CDR3, as DNA: TGTGCCAGCAGTTACGGTCTGGGTAGCAATCAGCCCCAGCATTTT. The chain is built from TRBV6-5 and TRBJ1-5, with D unclear. The CDR3 length is 15 residues. Per germline, CDR1 MNHEY and CDR2 SVGAGI. With 2 bases removed from V and 0 bases from J, the gap between germline ends came to 8 bases.

The rearrangement links TRBV4-3 to TRBJ2-1; D is possibly TRBD1 (6 bases). Germline V gene data show CDR1 as LGHNA and CDR2 as YSLEER. With 1 base removed from V and 4 bases from J, the gap between germline ends came to 14 bases. The length of the CDR3 is 16 residues. CDR3 DNA sequence: TGCGCCAGCAGCCAAGGTACAGGGAGAGGATACAATGAGCAGTTCTTC. Translating it yields CASSQGTGRGYNEQFF.

The V call is TRBV28, the J call TRBJ1-6, with TRBD1 as a possible D gene (6 bases). CDR1 and CDR2 from the germline V gene are MDHEN and SYDVKM. The CDR3 has 16 residues. The V end was cut by 8 bases, the J end by 9 bases, with 23 bases between. The CDR3 DNA sequence: TGTGCCAGCTGGTGGGGCGGGACACTCACGAGTTCACCCCTCCACTTT. Protein product: CASWWGGTLTSSPLHF.